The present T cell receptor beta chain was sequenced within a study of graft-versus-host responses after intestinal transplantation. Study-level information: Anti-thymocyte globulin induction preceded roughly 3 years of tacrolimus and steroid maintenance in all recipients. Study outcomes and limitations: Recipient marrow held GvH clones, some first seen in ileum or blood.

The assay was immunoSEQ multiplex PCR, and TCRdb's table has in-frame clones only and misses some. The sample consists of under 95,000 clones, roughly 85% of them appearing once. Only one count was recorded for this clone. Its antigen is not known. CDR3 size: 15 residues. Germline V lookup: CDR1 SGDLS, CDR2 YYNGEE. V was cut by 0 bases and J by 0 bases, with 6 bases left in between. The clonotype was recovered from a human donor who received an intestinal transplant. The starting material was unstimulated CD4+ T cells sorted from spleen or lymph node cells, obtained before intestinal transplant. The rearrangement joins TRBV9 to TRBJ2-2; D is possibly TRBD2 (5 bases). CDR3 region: CASSVASTNTGELFF. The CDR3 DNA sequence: TGTGCCAGCAGCGTAGCTAGCACGAACACCGGGGAGCTGTTTTTT.